This entry describes one T cell receptor (beta chain). The data belong to a study of OX40 agonist ivuxolimab in advanced cancers. The method was immunoSEQ multiplex PCR; TCRdb's version includes in-frame clones alone and lacks a portion of them. Of about 70,000 clones listed, more than 75% are singletons. Per the germline V gene, CDR1 is MNHNS and CDR2 is SASEGT. The CDR3 runs 14 residues. V dropped 8 bases and J dropped 4; count of bases not matched to a gene: 8. On cycle 4 day 1 and cycle 7 day 1, as well as at baseline, blood was sampled. The source was CD4+ or CD8+ T cells sorted from blood, collected in a trial of the OX40 agonist ivuxolimab. This receptor was obtained from an adult with an advanced solid tumor such as melanoma, head and neck, liver or kidney cancer. The chain uses TRBV6-1 and TRBJ1-1; 9 bases are shared with TRBD1. DNA for the CDR3: TGTGCCAGCTCTGCACAGGGGGCAGGCACTGAAGCTTTCTTT. This sequence encodes CASSAQGAGTEAFF.